One and the same sample provided the 12 T cell receptor beta chains below, sequenced in a study of neoadjuvant nivolumab and ipilimumab in lung cancer. Assay: immunoSEQ multiplex PCR; the TCRdb copy retains only in-frame clones and omits some. The data hold 6,500 to 8,000 clones, with around 77% observed a single time. The source was tumor tissue, collected after neoadjuvant nivolumab, alone or with ipilimumab, at or shortly before surgery. These receptors came from an adult with non-small cell lung cancer.

This clone counts as large. This chain connects TRBV10-3 to TRBJ2-2, with 9 bases aligning to TRBD1. J gave up 6 bases and V 3 bases, and 11 bases lay outside the gene matches. Germline assignment: CDR1 ENHRY and CDR2 SYGVKD. The CDR3 sequence is 17 residues long. The CDR3 sequence is CAISESPGQGYSGELFF. The CDR3 DNA reads TGTGCCATCAGTGAATCCCCGGGACAGGGTTATTCCGGGGAGCTGTTTTTT.

The rearrangement joins TRBV5-8 to TRBJ1-2; possibly TRBD1 for D (6 bases). This CDR3 contains 16 residues. The germline V gene has CDR1 SGHTS and CDR2 YDEGEE. The V gene lost 5 bases and the J gene lost 5 bases, with 22 bases spanning the gap. CDR3 DNA sequence: TGTGCCAGCAGATATTGGACTCCGGAGGGGGTTTATGGCTACACCTTC. Amino acid sequence: CASRYWTPEGVYGYTF. Based on the CDR3 plus reference TRBV5-8 and TRBJ1-2, the full variable domain is EAGVTQSPTHLIKTRGQQATLRCSPISGHTSVYWYQQALGLGLQFLLWYDEGEERNRGNFPPRFSGRQFPNYSSELNVNALELEDSALYLCASRYWTPEGVYGYTFGSGTRLTVV.

The chain links TRBV9 to TRBJ2-3, with TRBD2 matching 7 bases. In germline, CDR1 is SGDLS, CDR2 YYNGEE. CDR3 size: 16 residues. V shed 3 bases, J shed 3 bases, and the junction held 10 bases outside the gene matches. Here the CDR3 DNA reads TGTGCCAGCAGCGCCATCTGGGGGGGTTTGACAGATACGCAGTATTTT. It yields the protein CASSAIWGGLTDTQYF.

This rearrangement joins TRBV6-5 to TRBJ2-7, with TRBD2 matching 8 bases. V was pared by 2 bases and J by 3 bases, with 6 bases of the junction left unmatched. The CDR3 loop spans 15 amino acids. Germline values: CDR1 MNHEY, CDR2 SVGAGI. CDR3 amino acids: CASSYKSGRGYEQYF. CDR3 nucleotides: TGTGCCAGCAGTTACAAGAGCGGGAGAGGCTACGAGCAGTACTTC.

The chain combines TRBV18 with TRBJ2-3, with D perhaps TRBD1 (5 bases). This CDR3 has 13 residues. CDR1 is KGHSH, CDR2 LQKENI, per germline. Trimming took 2 bases from V and 6 from J, leaving 9 bases between them. The CDR3 protein is CASSPGAGDTQYF. CDR3 coding DNA: TGTGCCAGCTCACCAGGGGCCGGGGATACGCAGTATTTT. Variable domain in full (rest from reference TRBV18 and TRBJ2-3): NAGVMQNPRHLVRRRGQEARLRCSPMKGHSHVYWYRQLPEEGLKFMVYLQKENIIDESGMPKERFSAEFPKEGPSILRIQQVVRGDSAAYFCASSPGAGDTQYFGPGTRLTVL.

The V call is TRBV6-5, the J call TRBJ1-2, with D possibly matching TRBD1 (5 bases). The V end was cut by 4 bases, the J end by 6 bases, with 9 bases between. CDR1 is MNHEY, CDR2 SVGAGI, per germline. There are 12 residues in the CDR3. The CDR3: CASSSLRDGYTF. The DNA of the CDR3 is TGTGCCAGCAGTTCCCTCAGGGATGGCTACACCTTC.

The chain links TRBV5-5 to TRBJ2-4; D gene uncertain. Germline CDR1 reads SGHKS; CDR2 reads YYEKEE (reference sequence). This CDR3 comprises 15 residues. The V and J ends lost 2 bases and 2 bases respectively, with 11 bases between them. The CDR3, as DNA: TGTGCCAGCAGCTTCTTTGCGGCCACCAAAAACATTCAGTACTTC. It encodes CASSFFAATKNIQYF.

This clone came up a few times. The V call is TRBV20-1, the J call TRBJ2-1, with unresolved D. This CDR3 has 11 residues. Germline CDR1 and CDR2: DFQATT and SNEGSKA (reference sequence). V was trimmed by 1 base and J by 10 bases, leaving 8 bases between them. The CDR3 DNA reads as TGCAGTGCTAGAGCCCTTGGGGAGCAGTTCTTC. Translation: CSARALGEQFF.

The rearrangement uses TRBV6-5 and TRBJ2-1; a weak D match, TRBD2 (5 bases). V was clipped by 5 bases and J by 8 bases, with 19 bases between them. The CDR3 covers 15 residues. Germline CDR1 is MNHEY and CDR2 is SVGAGI. The CDR3 loop is CASSLGGPRGYEQFF. DNA for the CDR3: TGTGCCAGCAGTCTCGGCGGACCCCGAGGGTATGAGCAGTTCTTC.

This rearrangement joins TRBV2 to TRBJ1-5, with TRBD1 matching over 9 bases. Germline trimming cut 3 bases from V and 7 bases from J; bases unmatched to any gene: 7. Germline values: CDR1 SNHLY, CDR2 FYNNEI. The CDR3 spans 15 residues. The CDR3 nucleotides are TGTGCCAGCAGTGAGAGGACAGGGGATGGACAGCCCCAGCATTTT. Amino acids: CASSERTGDGQPQHF.

This chain uses TRBV5-5 with TRBJ2-7; D is unresolved. Germline V gives CDR1 SGHKS, CDR2 YYEKEE (reference sequence). V lost 3 bases, J lost 7 bases, and 14 bases lay in between. This CDR3 has 13 residues. CDR3 sequence: CASSSDKKREQYF. The CDR3 coding sequence is TGTGCCAGCAGCTCGGATAAGAAAAGGGAGCAGTACTTC.

The chain uses TRBV20-1 and TRBJ1-1; no clear D gene. The germline V gene has CDR1 DFQATT and CDR2 SNEGSKA (reference sequence). The CDR3 loop spans 11 amino acids. Trimming took 2 bases from V and 7 from J, leaving 8 bases between them. The CDR3 protein is CSARSTYEAFF. In nucleotides, the CDR3 is TGCAGTGCTAGATCCACCTATGAAGCTTTCTTT.